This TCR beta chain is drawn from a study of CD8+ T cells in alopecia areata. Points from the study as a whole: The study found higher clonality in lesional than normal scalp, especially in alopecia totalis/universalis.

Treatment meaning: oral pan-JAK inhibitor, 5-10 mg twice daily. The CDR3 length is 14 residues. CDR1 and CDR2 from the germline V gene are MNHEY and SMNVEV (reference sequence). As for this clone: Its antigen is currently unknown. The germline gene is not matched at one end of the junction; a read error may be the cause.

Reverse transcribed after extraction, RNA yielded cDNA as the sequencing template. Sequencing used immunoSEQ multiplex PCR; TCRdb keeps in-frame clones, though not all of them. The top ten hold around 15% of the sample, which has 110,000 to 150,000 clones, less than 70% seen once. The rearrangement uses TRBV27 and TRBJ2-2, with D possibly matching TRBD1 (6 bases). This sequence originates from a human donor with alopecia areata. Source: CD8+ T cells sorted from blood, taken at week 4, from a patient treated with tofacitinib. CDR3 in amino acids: CASSWDTGTRELFF. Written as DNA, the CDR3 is TGTGCCAGCAGTTGGGACACGGGCACCAGGGAGCTGTTTTTT.